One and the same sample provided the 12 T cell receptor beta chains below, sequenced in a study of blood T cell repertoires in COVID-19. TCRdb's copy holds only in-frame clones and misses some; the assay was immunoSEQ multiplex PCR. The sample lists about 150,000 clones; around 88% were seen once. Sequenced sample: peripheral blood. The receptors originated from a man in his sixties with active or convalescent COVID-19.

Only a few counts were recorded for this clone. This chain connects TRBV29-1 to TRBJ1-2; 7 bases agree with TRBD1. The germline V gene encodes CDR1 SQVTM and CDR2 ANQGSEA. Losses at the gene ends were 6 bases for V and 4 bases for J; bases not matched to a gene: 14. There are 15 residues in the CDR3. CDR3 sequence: CSVPITGVGGYGYTF. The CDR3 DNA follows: TGCAGCGTCCCAATCACAGGGGTTGGTGGCTATGGCTACACCTTC.

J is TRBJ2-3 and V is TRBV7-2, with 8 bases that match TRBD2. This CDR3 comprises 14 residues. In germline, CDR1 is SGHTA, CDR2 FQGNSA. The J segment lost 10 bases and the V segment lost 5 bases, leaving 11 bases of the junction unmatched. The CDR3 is CASSIVRGGAAQYF. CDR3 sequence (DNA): TGTGCCAGCAGCATCGTCCGGGGGGGCGCGGCGCAGTATTTT.

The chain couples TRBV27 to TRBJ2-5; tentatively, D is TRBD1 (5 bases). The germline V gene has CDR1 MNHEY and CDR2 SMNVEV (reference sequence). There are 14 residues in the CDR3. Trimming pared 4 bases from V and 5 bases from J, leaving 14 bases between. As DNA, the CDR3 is TGTGCCAGCAGTTCAGGGTGGAGTAGGGAGACCCAGTACTTC. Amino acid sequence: CASSSGWSRETQYF.

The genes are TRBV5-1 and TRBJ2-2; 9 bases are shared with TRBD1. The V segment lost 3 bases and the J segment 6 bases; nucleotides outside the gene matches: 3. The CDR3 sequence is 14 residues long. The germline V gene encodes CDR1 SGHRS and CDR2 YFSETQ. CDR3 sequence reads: CASSWGQGSGELFF. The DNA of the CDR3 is TGCGCCAGCAGCTGGGGACAGGGTTCCGGGGAGCTGTTTTTT.

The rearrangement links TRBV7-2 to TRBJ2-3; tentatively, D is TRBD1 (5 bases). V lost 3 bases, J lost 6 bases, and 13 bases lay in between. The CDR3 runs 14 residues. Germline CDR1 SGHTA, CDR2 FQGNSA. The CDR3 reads CASSLTVTRDTQYF. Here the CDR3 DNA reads TGTGCCAGCAGCTTGACAGTGACTCGGGATACGCAGTATTTT.

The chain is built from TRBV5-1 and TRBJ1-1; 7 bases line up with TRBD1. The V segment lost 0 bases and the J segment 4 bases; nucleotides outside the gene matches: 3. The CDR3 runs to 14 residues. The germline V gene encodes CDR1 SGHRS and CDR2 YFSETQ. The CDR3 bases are TGCGCCAGCAGCTTGGAACAGGGGATCACTGAAGCTTTCTTT. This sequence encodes CASSLEQGITEAFF.

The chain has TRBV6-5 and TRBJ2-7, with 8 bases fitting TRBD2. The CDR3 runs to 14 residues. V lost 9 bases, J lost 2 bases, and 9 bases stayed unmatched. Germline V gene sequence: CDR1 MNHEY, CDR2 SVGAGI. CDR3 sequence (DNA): TGTGCCAGTAGTCCTACTAGCGGTCCCTACGAGCAGTACTTC. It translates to CASSPTSGPYEQYF.

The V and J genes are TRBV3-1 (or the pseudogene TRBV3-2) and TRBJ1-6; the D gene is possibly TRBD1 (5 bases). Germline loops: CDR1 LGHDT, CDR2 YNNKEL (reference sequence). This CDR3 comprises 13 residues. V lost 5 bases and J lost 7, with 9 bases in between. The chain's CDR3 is CASSYKGNSPLHF. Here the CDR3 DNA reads TGTGCCAGCAGCTATAAGGGGAATTCACCCCTCCACTTT.

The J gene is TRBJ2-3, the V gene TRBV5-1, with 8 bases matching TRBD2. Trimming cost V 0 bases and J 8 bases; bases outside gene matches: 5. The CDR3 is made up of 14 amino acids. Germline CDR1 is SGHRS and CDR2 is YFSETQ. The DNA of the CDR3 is TGCGCCAGCAGCTTGGAAGTTAGCGGGACTACGCAGTATTTT. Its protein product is CASSLEVSGTTQYF.

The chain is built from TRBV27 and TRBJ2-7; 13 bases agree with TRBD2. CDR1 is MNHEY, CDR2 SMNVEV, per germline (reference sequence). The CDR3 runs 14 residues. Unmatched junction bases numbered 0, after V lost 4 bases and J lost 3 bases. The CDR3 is CASSWTSGGYEQYF. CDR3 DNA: TGTGCCAGCAGTTGGACTAGCGGGGGCTACGAGCAGTACTTC.

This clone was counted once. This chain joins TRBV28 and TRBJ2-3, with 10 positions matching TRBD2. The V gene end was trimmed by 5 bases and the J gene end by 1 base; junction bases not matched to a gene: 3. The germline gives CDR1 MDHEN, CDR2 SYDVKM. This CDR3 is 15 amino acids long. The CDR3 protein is CASSPTSGGTDTQYF. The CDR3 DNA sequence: TGTGCCAGCAGTCCCACTAGCGGGGGCACAGATACGCAGTATTTT.

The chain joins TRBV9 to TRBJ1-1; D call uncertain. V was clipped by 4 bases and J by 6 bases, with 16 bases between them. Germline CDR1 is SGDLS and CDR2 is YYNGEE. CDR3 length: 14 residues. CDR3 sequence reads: CASSPGTNAPEAFF. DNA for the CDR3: TGTGCCAGCAGCCCGGGTACGAACGCCCCTGAAGCTTTCTTT.